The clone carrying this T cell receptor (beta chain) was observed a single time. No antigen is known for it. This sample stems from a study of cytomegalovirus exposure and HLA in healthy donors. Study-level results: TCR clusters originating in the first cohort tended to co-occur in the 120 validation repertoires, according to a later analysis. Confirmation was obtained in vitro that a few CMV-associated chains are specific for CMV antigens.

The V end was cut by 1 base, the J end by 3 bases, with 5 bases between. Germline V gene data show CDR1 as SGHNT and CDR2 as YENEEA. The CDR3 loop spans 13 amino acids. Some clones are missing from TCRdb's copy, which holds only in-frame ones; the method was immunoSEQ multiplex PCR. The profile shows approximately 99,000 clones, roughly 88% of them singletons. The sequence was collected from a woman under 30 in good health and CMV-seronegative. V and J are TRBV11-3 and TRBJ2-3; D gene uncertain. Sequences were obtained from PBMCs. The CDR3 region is CASSLVATDTQYF. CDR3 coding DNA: TGTGCCAGCAGCTTAGTGGCTACAGATACGCAGTATTTT.